This T cell receptor (beta chain) was recorded in a study of blood T cells in healthy people across ages. Together with a sample-barcoded 5' primer, a J-beta primer mix was included in a second PCR lasting 7 to 11 cycles. From the 5' RACE reads, TCRdb called clonotypes with MiXCR, one entry per CDR3 protein. Of about 640,000 distinct CDR3 sequences in the sample, around three fifths are singletons; the top ten hold 30% to 45%. The TCR comes from a man between 60 and 75 years old in good health. Sequencing was performed on blood.

CDR3 residues: CASSLEPLTAHYEQYF. CDR3 coding DNA: TGTGCCAGCAGCTTAGAACCCCTGACAGCCCACTACGAGCAGTACTTC. This chain uses TRBV11-2 with TRBJ2-7, with D perhaps TRBD1 (5 bases). This CDR3 has 16 amino acids. Germline CDR1 reads SGHAT; CDR2 reads FQNNGV. Trimming shortened V by 0 bases and J by 3 bases, and 15 bases separated the two germline ends.